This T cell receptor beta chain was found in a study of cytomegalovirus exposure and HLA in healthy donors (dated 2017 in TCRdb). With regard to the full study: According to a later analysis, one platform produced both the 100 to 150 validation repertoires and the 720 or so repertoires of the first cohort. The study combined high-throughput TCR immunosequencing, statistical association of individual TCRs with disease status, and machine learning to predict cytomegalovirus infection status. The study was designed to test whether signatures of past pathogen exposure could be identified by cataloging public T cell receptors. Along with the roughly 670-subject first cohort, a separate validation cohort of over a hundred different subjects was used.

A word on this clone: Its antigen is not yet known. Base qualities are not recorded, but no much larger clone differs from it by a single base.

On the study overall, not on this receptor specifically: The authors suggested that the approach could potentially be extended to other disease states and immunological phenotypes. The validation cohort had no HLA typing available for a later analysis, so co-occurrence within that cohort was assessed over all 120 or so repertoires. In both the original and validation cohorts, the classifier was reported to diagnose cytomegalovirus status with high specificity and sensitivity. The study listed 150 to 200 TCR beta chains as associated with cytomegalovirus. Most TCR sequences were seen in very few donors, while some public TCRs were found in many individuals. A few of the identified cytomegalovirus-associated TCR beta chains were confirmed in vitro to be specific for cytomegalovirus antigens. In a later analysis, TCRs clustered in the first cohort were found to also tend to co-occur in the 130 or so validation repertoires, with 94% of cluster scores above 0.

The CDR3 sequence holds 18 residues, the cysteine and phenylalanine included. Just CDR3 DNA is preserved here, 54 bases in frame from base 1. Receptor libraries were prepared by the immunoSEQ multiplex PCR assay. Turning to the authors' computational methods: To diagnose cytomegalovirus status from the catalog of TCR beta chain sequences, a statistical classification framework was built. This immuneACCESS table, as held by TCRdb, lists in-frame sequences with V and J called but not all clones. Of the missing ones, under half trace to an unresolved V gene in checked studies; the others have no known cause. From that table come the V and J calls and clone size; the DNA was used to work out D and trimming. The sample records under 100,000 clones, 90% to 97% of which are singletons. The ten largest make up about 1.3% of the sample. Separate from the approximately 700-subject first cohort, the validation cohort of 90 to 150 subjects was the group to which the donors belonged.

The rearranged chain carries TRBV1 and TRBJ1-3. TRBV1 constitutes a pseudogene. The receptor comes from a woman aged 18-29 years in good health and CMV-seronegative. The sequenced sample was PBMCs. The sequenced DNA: TGCACCAGCAGCCCACCGGGGGATGGAAGAGTCTCTGGAAACACCATATATTTT. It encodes CTSSPPGDGRVSGNTIYF.